The 23 T cell receptor beta chains given below trace back to one sample, sequenced in a study of cytomegalovirus exposure and HLA in healthy donors. The PCR used 60 Vbeta and 13 Jbeta primers. Clones were read by immunoSEQ multiplex PCR, and TCRdb kept only the in-frame ones, dropping some. The sample lists around 100,000 clones, 55% to 65% seen once, with around 4% in the top ten. Sequencing was carried out using PBMCs. The receptors here all came from a man aged 25-40 years in good health and CMV-seropositive.

The gene calls are TRBV29-1 and TRBJ2-1; D remains ambiguous. V was pared by 3 bases and J by 7 bases, with 10 bases between. Germline values: CDR1 SQVTM, CDR2 ANQGSEA. CDR3 length: 12 residues. CDR3 protein: CSVDRSPNEQFF. The CDR3 nucleotides read TGCAGCGTTGATCGGTCGCCGAATGAGCAGTTCTTC.

The chain recombines TRBV6-5 with TRBJ1-1, with D possibly TRBD1 on 6 matching bases. Trimming removed 6 bases at V and 10 bases at J, with 15 bases between. The germline gives CDR1 MNHEY, CDR2 SVGAGI. This CDR3 has 12 residues. The CDR3 region has the DNA TGTGCCAGCAGGCGCACAGGGTATCGAGCTTTCTTT. It specifies CASRRTGYRAFF.

The rearrangement joins TRBV7-9 to TRBJ2-7; 9 nucleotides agree with TRBD1. The CDR3 is made up of 15 amino acids. CDR1 and CDR2 (germline): SEHNR, FQNEAQ (reference sequence). The junction had 8 bases not matched to a gene; V was cut back by 7 bases and J by 1 base. For the CDR3, the DNA is TGTGCCAGCACCCTTTCCGGGACAGGGTCCTACGAGCAGTACTTC. Its translation: CASTLSGTGSYEQYF.

The chain combines TRBV27 with TRBJ1-1; a possible D gene is TRBD1 (6 bases). CDR1 and CDR2 from the germline V gene are MNHEY and SMNVEV (reference sequence). The CDR3 sequence is 13 residues long. V was pared by 6 bases and J by 4 bases, with 12 bases between. The CDR3 protein is CASRTQGATEAFF. CDR3 in DNA: TGTGCCAGCAGGACACAGGGAGCCACTGAAGCTTTCTTT.

The V call is TRBV7-8, the J call TRBJ1-1; TRBD1 aligns across 7 bases. The V segment lost 5 bases and the J segment 5 bases; nucleotides outside the gene matches: 14. Germline V lookup: CDR1 SGHVS, CDR2 FQNEAQ. This CDR3 region has 16 residues. CDR3 coding DNA: TGTGCCAGCAGCAGTATCAGGGGGTTTAAGGGTACTGAAGCTTTCTTT. Encoded protein: CASSSIRGFKGTEAFF.

The V gene is TRBV7-2, the J gene TRBJ1-2, with D possibly matching TRBD1 (6 bases). This CDR3 is built from 15 residues. The germline V and J ends were trimmed by 6 bases and 4 bases, with 18 bases remaining between them. Germline loops: CDR1 SGHTA, CDR2 FQGNSA. The CDR3 region has the DNA TGTGCCAGCAGTCCAAATATCGGACAGCTCTATGGCTACACCTTC. Its protein is CASSPNIGQLYGYTF.

This clone appeared a single time. The V and J genes are TRBV7-6 and TRBJ2-2; possible D gene TRBD2, 6 bases. Between the trimmed V and J ends, which lost 9 bases and 7 bases, there was a span of 21 bases. Germline CDR1 and CDR2: SGHVS and FNYEAQ. The CDR3 runs 15 residues. Here the CDR3 DNA reads TGTGCCAGTGGGGACTTCCGCAGTTTGGGCGGGGAGCTGTTTTTT. This sequence encodes CASGDFRSLGGELFF.

This clone was counted only a few times. The CDR3 here is CASSFGSSGGADEQYF. The CDR3 bases are TGCGCCAGCAGCTTTGGGTCTAGCGGGGGGGCCGACGAGCAGTACTTC. The chain links TRBV5-1 to TRBJ2-7; 12 nucleotides line up with TRBD2. CDR1 SGHRS and CDR2 YFSETQ come from the germline V gene. Trimming took 2 bases from V and 5 from J; bases not matched to a gene: 8. This CDR3 has 16 residues.

The gene calls are TRBV29-1 and TRBJ2-5; TRBD1 matches 9 bases. The J call may be wrong; the DNA end is better matched by TRBJ2-7. The CDR3 consists of 15 residues. CDR1 and CDR2 from the germline V gene are SQVTM and ANQGSEA. In nucleotides, the CDR3 is TGCAGCGTACTTGGGGGGACAGGGTCGTCCTACGAGCAGTACTTC. This encodes CSVLGGTGSSYEQYF.

The chain employs TRBV5-8 and TRBJ2-7, with 9 bases matching TRBD1. This CDR3 spans 14 amino acids. Germline V lookup: CDR1 SGHTS, CDR2 YDEGEE. Trimming took 4 bases from V and 4 from J; bases not matched to a gene: 6. This chain's CDR3 is CASSRDRVGYEQYF. The CDR3 region has the DNA TGTGCCAGCAGCCGGGACAGGGTAGGATACGAGCAGTACTTC.

The chain joins TRBV9 to TRBJ1-4; weak D call: TRBD1 (6 bases). Germline CDR1 reads SGDLS; CDR2 reads YYNGEE. V lost 0 bases and J lost 4, with 7 bases in between. CDR3 length: 14 residues. The CDR3 is CASSVAQGNEKLFF. DNA for the CDR3: TGTGCCAGCAGCGTAGCACAGGGTAATGAAAAACTGTTTTTT. The full variable domain, completed using reference TRBV9 and TRBJ1-4, is DSGVTQTPKHLITATGQRVTLRCSPRSGDLSVYWYQQSLDQGLQFLIQYYNGEERAKGNILERFSAQQFPDLHSELNLSSLELGDSALYFCASSVAQGNEKLFFGSGTQLSVL.

This clone has only a few counts. This chain uses TRBV5-1 with TRBJ1-2, with TRBD1 matching over 10 bases. V gave up 4 bases and J gave up 7 bases; unmatched junction bases: 10. Germline V gives CDR1 SGHRS, CDR2 YFSETQ. The CDR3 runs to 15 residues. The CDR3 DNA sequence: TGCGCCAGCAGCCCACTCCCGGGACAGGGGACTGGCTACACCTTC. It yields the protein CASSPLPGQGTGYTF.

This sequence joins TRBV5-1 and TRBJ2-5; 9 bases line up with TRBD1. Germline CDR1 is SGHRS and CDR2 is YFSETQ. Unmatched junction bases numbered 6, after V lost 0 bases and J lost 9 bases. The CDR3 extends over 14 amino acids. CDR3 sequence reads: CASSLEPGQGAQYF. The CDR3 nucleotides are TGCGCCAGCAGCTTGGAGCCGGGACAGGGAGCCCAGTACTTC.

V is TRBV15 and J is TRBJ2-3; no reliable D call. This CDR3 is 13 amino acids long. V was cut by 0 bases and J by 5 bases, with 6 bases left in between. Looked up from germline, CDR1 is LNHNV and CDR2 is YYDKDF (reference sequence). This chain's CDR3 is CATSRDRRDTQYF. The DNA of the CDR3 is TGTGCCACCAGCAGAGATAGGAGAGATACGCAGTATTTT.

This clone has only a few counts. The V call is TRBV6-5, the J call TRBJ1-1; 9 nucleotides line up with TRBD1. The CDR3 is 15 amino acids. With V trimmed by 6 bases and J by 4 bases, 9 bases remained unmatched. Germline assignment: CDR1 MNHEY and CDR2 SVGAGI. The CDR3 bases are TGTGCCAGCAGGCGCCAACAGGGGGCGGGCACTGAAGCTTTCTTT. Amino acid sequence: CASRRQQGAGTEAFF.

The DNA for the CDR3 is TGTGCCAGCAGCGTAGAATGGGACAGCTATGGCTACACCTTC. It specifies CASSVEWDSYGYTF. J is TRBJ1-2 and V is TRBV9, with TRBD1 identical over 7 bases. The germline V gene encodes CDR1 SGDLS and CDR2 YYNGEE. The CDR3 has 14 residues. V dropped 0 bases and J dropped 4; count of bases not matched to a gene: 3.

The chain combines TRBV15 with TRBJ2-5; perhaps TRBD2 as D (5 bases). The CDR3 spans 12 residues. The germline V gene has CDR1 LNHNV and CDR2 YYDKDF (reference sequence). V was trimmed by 5 bases and J by 3 bases, leaving 7 bases between them. CDR3 residues: CATSGLEETQYF. The CDR3 nucleotides are TGTGCCACCAGCGGACTCGAAGAGACCCAGTACTTC.

Worth noting for this clone: An end of the junction differs from the germline gene, which may be a read error. The rearrangement uses TRBV7-9 and TRBJ2-7, with D maybe TRBD2 (5 bases). There are 12 residues in the CDR3. Germline-derived CDR1 and CDR2 are SEHNR and FQNEAQ (reference sequence). DNA of the CDR3: TGTTCCAGCAGCTTAGAACGGGGCGAGCAGTACTTC. Amino acids: CSSSLERGEQYF.

The chain recombines TRBV5-1 with TRBJ1-5; D is unresolved. Germline V gene data show CDR1 as SGHRS and CDR2 as YFSETQ. This CDR3 has 15 amino acids. V gave up 1 base and J gave up 7 bases, with 15 bases separating them. The CDR3 protein is CASSLSGSSGQPQHF. The CDR3 DNA reads TGCGCCAGCAGCTTGTCGGGAAGTAGTGGACAGCCCCAGCATTTT.

The V call is TRBV12-2, the J call TRBJ2-7; TRBD2, the D gene given by the table, was not confirmed from the DNA. TRBV12-2 is labeled a pseudogene. The CDR3 loop spans 15 amino acids. The CDR3 protein is CASRFCSGDSYEQYF. Here the CDR3 DNA reads TGTGCAAGTCGCTTCTGTAGCGGGGATTCCTACGAGCAGTACTTC.

V is TRBV27 and J is TRBJ2-3; 12 positions match TRBD2. There are 15 residues in the CDR3. Germline values: CDR1 MNHEY, CDR2 SMNVEV (reference sequence). V lost 8 bases to trimming and J lost 6 bases; unmatched junction nucleotides: 9. The CDR3 protein is CASCPTSGGSDTQYF. CDR3 nucleotides: TGTGCCAGCTGCCCGACTAGCGGGGGAAGTGATACGCAGTATTTT.

The chain is built from TRBV9 and TRBJ2-5, with 8 bases fitting TRBD1. V dropped 3 bases and J dropped 4; count of bases not matched to a gene: 5. Germline V gives CDR1 SGDLS, CDR2 YYNGEE. The CDR3 extends over 14 amino acids. CDR3 DNA sequence: TGTGCCAGCAGCGCCGGGACAGGAATAGAGACCCAGTACTTC. Translated: CASSAGTGIETQYF.

In its sample, this clone was seen a few times. The genes are TRBV4-1 and TRBJ2-5; maybe TRBD1 (5 bases). Trimming removed 2 bases at V and 4 bases at J, with 14 bases between. The CDR3 has 15 amino acids. CDR1 and CDR2 (germline): MGHRA, YSYEKL. The DNA of the CDR3 is TGCGCCAGCAGCCAATACGCAAGAACAGGAGAGACCCAGTACTTC. This translates into CASSQYARTGETQYF.